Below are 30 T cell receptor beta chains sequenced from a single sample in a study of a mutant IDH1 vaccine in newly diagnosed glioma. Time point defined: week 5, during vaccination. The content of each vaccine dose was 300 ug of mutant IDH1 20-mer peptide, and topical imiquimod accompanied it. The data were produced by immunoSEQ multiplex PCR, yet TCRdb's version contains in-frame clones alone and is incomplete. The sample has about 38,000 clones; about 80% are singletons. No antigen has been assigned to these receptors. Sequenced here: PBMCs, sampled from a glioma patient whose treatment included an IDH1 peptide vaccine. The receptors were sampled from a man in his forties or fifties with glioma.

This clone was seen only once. CDR3 loop: CASSRALNEKLFF. The CDR3 DNA follows: TGTGCCAGCAGCAGGGCCCTTAATGAAAAACTGTTTTTT. V is TRBV14 and J is TRBJ1-4; no clear D gene. The CDR3 length is 13 residues. Germline values: CDR1 SGHDN, CDR2 FVKESK. V was pared by 5 bases and J by 4 bases, with 8 bases between.

CDR3 bases: TGCAGCGTTGGTTTTCGCACAGATACGCAGTATTTT. This codes for CSVGFRTDTQYF. The chain recombines TRBV29-1 with TRBJ2-3, with D hard to call. Germline V gene sequence: CDR1 SQVTM, CDR2 ANQGSEA. There are 12 residues in the CDR3. With 4 bases removed from V and 1 base from J, the gap between germline ends came to 6 bases.

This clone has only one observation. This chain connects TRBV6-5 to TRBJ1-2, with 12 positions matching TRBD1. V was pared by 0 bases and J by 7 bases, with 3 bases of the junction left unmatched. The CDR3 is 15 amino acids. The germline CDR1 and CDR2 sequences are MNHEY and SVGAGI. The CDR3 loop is CASSYSGTGGGGYTF. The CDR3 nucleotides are TGTGCCAGCAGTTACTCCGGGACAGGGGGCGGTGGCTACACCTTC.

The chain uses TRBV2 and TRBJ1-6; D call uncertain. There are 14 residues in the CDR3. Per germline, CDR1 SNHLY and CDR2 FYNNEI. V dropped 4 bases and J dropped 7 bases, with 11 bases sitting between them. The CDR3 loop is CASSAMGRNSPLHF. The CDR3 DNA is TGTGCCAGCAGTGCCATGGGCAGAAATTCACCCCTCCACTTT.

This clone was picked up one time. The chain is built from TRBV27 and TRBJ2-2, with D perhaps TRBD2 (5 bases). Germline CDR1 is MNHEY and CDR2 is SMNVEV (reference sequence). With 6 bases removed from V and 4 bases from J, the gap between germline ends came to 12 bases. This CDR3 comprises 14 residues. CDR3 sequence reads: CASRMIGGTGELFF. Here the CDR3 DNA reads TGTGCCAGCAGAATGATAGGAGGCACCGGGGAGCTGTTTTTT.

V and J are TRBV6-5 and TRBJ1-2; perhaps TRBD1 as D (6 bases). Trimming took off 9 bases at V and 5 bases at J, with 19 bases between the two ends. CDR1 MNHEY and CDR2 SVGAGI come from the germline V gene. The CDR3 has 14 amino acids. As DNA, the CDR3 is TGTGCCAGTCGATCGCTAAGGGACATTTATGGCTACACCTTC. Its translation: CASRSLRDIYGYTF.

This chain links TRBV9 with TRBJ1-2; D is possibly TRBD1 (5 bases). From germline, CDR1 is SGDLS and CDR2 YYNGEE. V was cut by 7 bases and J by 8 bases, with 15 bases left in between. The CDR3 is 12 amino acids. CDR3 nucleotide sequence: TGTGCCAGCGGGGAGGGGAGGGGCGGCTACACCTTC. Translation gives CASGEGRGGYTF.

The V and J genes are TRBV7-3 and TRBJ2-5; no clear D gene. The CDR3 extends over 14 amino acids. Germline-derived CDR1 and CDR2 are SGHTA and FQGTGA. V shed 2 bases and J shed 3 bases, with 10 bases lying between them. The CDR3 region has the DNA TGTGCCAGCAGCTTAGGTCCAGGCAAAGAGACCCAGTACTTC. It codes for CASSLGPGKETQYF.

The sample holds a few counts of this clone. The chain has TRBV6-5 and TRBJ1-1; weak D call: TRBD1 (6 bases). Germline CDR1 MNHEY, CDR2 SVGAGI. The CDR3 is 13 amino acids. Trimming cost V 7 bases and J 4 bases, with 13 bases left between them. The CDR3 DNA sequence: TGTGCCAGCACACAGGGTTTGGGCACTGAAGCTTTCTTT. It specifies CASTQGLGTEAFF.

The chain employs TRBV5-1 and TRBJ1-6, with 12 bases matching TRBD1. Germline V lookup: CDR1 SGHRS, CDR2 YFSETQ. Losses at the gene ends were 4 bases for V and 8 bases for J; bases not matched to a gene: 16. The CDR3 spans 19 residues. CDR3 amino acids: CASSGTGTGGAGNYSPLHF. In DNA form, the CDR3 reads TGCGCCAGCAGCGGCACCGGGACAGGGGGCGCTGGGAATTATTCACCCCTCCACTTT.

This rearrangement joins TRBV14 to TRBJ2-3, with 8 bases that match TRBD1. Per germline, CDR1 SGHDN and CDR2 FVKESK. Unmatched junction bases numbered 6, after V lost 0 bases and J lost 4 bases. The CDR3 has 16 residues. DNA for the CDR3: TGTGCCAGCAGCCAAGAAGGACAGGGAGTGGCAGATACGCAGTATTTT. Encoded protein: CASSQEGQGVADTQYF.

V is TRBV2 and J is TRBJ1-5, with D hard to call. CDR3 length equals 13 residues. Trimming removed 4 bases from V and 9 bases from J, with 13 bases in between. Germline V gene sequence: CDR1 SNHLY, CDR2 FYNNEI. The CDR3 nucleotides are TGTGCCAGCAGTGGCGGTGCAATCAGGCCCCAGCATTTT. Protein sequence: CASSGGAIRPQHF.

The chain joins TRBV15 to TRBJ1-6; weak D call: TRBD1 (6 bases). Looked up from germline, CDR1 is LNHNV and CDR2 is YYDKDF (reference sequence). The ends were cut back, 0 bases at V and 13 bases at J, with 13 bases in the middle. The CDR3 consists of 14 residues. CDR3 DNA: TGTGCCACCAGCAGAGATACAGGGCTCGGGCCCCTCCACTTT. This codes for CATSRDTGLGPLHF.

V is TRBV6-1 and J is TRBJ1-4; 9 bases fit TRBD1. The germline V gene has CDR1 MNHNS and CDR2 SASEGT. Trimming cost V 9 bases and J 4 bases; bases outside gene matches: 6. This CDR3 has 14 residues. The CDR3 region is CASSGTGLNEKLFF. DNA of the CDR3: TGTGCCAGTTCCGGGACAGGGCTTAATGAAAAACTGTTTTTT.

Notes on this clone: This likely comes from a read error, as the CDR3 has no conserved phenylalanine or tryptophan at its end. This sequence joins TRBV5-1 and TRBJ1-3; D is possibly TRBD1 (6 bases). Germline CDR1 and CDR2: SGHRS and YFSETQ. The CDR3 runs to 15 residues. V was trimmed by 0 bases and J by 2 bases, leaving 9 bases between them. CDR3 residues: CASSLGQAPGNTIYS. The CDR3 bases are TGCGCCAGCAGCTTGGGACAGGCACCTGGAAACACCATATATTCT.

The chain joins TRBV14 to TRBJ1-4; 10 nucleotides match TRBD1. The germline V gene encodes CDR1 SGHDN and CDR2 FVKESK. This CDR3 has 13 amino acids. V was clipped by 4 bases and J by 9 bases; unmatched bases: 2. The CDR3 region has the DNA TGTGCCAGCAGCCGGGACAGGGGACAAAAACTGTTTTTT. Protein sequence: CASSRDRGQKLFF. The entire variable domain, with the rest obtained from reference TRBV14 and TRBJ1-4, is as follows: EAGVTQFPSHSVIEKGQTVTLRCDPISGHDNLYWYRRVMGKEIKFLLHFVKESKQDESGMPNNRFLAERTGGTYSTLKVQPAELEDSGVYFCASSRDRGQKLFFGSGTQLSVL.

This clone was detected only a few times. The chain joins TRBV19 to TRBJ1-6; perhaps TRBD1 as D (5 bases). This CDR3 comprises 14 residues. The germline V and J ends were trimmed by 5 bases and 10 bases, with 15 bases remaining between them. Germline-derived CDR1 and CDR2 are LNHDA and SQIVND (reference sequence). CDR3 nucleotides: TGTGCCAGTAGTCCGGACACCACTTTATCACCCCTCCACTTT. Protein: CASSPDTTLSPLHF.

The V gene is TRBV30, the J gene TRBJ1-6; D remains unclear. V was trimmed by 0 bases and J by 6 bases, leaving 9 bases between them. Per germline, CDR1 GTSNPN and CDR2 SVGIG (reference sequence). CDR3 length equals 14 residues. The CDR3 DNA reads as TGTGCCTGGAGTGTCCTTCATTCTAATTCACCCCTCCACTTT. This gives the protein CAWSVLHSNSPLHF.

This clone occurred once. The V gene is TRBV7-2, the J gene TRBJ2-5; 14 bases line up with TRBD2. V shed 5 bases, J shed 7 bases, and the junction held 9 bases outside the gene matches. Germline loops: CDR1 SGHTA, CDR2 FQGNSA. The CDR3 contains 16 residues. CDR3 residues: CASSLPTSGGAGTQYF. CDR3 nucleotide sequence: TGTGCCAGCAGCCTCCCGACTAGCGGGGGGGCTGGGACCCAGTACTTC. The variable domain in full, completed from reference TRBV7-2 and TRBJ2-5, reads GAGVSQSPSNKVTEKGKDVELRCDPISGHTALYWYRQSLGQGLEFLIYFQGNSAPDKSGLPSDRFSAERTGGSVSTLTIQRTQQEDSAVYLCASSLPTSGGAGTQYFGPGTRLLVL.

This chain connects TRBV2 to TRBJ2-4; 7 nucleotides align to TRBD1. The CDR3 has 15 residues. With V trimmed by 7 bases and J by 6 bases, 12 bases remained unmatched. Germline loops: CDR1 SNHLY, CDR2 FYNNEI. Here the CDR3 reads CASNAPQTGRNIQYF. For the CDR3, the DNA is TGTGCCAGCAATGCACCCCAGACAGGGCGAAACATTCAGTACTTC.

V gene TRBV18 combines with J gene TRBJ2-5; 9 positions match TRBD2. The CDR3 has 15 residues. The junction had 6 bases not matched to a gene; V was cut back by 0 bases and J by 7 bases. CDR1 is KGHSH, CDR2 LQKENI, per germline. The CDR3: CASSPPAGGITTQYF. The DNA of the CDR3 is TGTGCCAGCTCACCACCGGCGGGGGGGATTACGACCCAGTACTTC.

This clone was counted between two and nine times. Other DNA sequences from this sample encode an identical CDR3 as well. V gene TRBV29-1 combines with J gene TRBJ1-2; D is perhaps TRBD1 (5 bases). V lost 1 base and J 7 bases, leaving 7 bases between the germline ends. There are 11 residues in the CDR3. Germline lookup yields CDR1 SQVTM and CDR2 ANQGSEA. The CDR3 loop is CSVEGGGGYTF. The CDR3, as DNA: TGCAGCGTTGAAGGGGGGGGTGGCTACACCTTC.

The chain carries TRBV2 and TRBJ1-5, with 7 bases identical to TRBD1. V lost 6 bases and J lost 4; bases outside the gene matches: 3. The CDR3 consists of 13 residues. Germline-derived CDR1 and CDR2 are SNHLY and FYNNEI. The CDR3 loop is CASRTTGNQPQHF. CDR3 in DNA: TGTGCCAGCAGAACGACAGGGAATCAGCCCCAGCATTTT.

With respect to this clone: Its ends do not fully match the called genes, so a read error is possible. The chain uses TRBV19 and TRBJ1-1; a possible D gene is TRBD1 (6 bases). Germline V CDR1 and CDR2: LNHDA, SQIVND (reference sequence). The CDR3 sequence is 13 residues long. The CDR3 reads CASSIGTGSEKTF. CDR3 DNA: TGTGCCAGTAGTATAGGTACAGGGAGCGAAAAGACCTTT.

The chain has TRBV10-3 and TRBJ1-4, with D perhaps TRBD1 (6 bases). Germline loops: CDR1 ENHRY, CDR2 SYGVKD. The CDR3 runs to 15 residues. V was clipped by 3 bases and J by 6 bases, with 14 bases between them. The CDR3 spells CAISDTGKEDEKLFF. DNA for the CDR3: TGTGCCATCAGTGACACAGGGAAGGAGGATGAAAAACTGTTTTTT.

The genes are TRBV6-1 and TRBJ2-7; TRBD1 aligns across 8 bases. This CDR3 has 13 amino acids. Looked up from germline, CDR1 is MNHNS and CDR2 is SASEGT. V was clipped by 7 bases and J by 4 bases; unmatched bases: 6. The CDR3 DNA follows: TGTGCCAGCATTATTGACAGGGGATACGAGCAGTACTTC. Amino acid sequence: CASIIDRGYEQYF.

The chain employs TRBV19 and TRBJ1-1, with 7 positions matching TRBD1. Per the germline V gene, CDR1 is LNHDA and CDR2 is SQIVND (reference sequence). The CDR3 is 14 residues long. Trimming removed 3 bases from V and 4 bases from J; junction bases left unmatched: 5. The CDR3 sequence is CASSMGRGVTEAFF. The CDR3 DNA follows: TGTGCCAGTAGTATGGGCAGGGGGGTCACTGAAGCTTTCTTT.

The CDR3 DNA reads TGTGCCAGCAGTTCCCGGGACAGGGATTCCTACGAGCAGTACTTC. Translating it yields CASSSRDRDSYEQYF. The genes are TRBV11-1 and TRBJ2-7; the match to TRBD1 covers 9 bases. CDR1 is SGHAT and CDR2 is FQDESV in the germline V gene (reference sequence). The CDR3 is 15 amino acids. The V gene end was trimmed by 6 bases and the J gene end by 1 base; junction bases not matched to a gene: 7.

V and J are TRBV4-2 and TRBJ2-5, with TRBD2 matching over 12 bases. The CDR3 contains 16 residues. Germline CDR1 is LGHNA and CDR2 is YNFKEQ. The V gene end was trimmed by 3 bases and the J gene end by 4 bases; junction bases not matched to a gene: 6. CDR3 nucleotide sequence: TGTGCCAGCAGCCAGGCGACTAGCGGGGGAGGAGAGACCCAGTACTTC. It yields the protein CASSQATSGGGETQYF.

The chain's CDR3 is CASSWDRGPYEQYF. The DNA of the CDR3 is TGTGCCAGCAGCTGGGACAGGGGACCCTACGAGCAGTACTTC. This chain joins TRBV5-6 and TRBJ2-7, with TRBD1 matching over 10 bases. The germline V gene encodes CDR1 SGHDT and CDR2 YYEEEE. V dropped 3 bases and J dropped 2; count of bases not matched to a gene: 2. The CDR3 covers 14 residues.